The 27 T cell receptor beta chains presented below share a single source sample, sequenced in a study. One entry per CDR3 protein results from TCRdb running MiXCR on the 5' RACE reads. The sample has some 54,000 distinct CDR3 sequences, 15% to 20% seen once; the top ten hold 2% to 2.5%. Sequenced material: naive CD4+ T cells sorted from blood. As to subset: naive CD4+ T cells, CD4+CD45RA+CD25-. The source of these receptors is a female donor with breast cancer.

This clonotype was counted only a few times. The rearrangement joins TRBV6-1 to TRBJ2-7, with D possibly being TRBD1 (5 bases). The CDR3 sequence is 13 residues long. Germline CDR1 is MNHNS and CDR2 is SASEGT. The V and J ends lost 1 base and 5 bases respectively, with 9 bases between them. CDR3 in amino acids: CASSEGVGDEQYF. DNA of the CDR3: TGTGCCAGCAGTGAAGGGGTAGGGGACGAGCAGTACTTC.

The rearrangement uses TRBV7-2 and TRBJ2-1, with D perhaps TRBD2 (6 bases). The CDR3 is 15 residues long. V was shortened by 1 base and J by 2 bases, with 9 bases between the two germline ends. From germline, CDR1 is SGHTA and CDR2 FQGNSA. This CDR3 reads CASSLDSGAYNEQFF. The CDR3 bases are TGTGCCAGCAGCTTAGACTCGGGGGCCTACAATGAGCAGTTCTTC.

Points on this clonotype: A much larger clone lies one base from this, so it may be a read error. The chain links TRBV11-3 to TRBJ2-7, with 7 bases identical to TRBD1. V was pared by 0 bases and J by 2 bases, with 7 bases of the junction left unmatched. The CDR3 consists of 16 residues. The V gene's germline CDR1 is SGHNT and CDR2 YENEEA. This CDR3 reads CASSLERGPGTYEQYF. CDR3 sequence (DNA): TGTGCCAGCAGCTTAGAGAGGGGGCCGGGGACCTACGAGCAGTACTTC.

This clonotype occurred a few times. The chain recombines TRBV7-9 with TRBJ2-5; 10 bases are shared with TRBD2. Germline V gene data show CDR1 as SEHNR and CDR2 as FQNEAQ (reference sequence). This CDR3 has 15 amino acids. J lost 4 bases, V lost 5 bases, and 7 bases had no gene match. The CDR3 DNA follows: TGTGCCAGCAGCCGAGCTAGCGGGAGACTAGAGACCCAGTACTTC. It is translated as CASSRASGRLETQYF.

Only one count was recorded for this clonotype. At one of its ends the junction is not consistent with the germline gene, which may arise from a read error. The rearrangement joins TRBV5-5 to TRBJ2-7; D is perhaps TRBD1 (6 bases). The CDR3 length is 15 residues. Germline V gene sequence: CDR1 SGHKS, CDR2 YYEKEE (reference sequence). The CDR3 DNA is TGTGCCAGCAGCTTGGGGACAGTGGTGGCCTACGCGCAGTACTTC. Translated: CASSLGTVVAYAQYF.

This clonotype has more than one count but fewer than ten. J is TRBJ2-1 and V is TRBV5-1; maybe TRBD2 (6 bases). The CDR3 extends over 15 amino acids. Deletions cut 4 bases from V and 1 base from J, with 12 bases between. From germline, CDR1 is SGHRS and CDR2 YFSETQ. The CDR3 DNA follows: TGCGCCAGCAGCCTGGTCAGCGGGTCCTACAATGAGCAGTTCTTC. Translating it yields CASSLVSGSYNEQFF.

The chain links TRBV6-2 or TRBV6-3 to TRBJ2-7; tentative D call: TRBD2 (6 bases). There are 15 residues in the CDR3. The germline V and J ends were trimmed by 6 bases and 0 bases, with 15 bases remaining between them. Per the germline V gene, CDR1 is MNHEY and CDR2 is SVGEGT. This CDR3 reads CASSRGTGSSYEQYF. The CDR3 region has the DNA TGTGCCAGCAGCCGCGGGACGGGGAGCTCCTACGAGCAGTACTTC.

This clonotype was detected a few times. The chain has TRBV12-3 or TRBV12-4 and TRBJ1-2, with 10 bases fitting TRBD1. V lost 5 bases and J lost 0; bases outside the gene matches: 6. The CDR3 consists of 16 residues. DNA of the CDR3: TGTGCCAGCAGTGGGGACAGGGGAAGAACTAACTATGGCTACACCTTC. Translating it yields CASSGDRGRTNYGYTF.

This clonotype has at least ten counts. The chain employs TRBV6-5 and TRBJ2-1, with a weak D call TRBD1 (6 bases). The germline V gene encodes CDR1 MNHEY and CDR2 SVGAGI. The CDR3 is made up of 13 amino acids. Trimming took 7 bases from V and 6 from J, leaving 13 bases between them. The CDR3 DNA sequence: TGTGCCAGCAACTACAAGGGGGTCAATGAGCAGTTCTTC. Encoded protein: CASNYKGVNEQFF.

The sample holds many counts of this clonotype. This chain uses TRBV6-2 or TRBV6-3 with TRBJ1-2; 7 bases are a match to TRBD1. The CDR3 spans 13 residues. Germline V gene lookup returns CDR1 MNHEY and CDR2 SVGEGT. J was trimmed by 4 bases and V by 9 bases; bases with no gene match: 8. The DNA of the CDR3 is TGTGCCAGTCGCGGGACAGTGAGCTATGGCTACACCTTC. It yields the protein CASRGTVSYGYTF.

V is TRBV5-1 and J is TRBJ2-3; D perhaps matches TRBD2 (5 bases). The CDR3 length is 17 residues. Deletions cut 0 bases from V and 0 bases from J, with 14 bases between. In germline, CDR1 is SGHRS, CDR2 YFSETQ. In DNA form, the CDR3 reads TGCGCCAGCAGCTTGGGGGCCCGTAGCGTCAGCACAGATACGCAGTATTTT. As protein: CASSLGARSVSTDTQYF.

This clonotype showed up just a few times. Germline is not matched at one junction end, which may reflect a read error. CDR3 coding DNA: TGTGCCAGCAACCGGGGGCGTTACCTCATGAACACTGAAGCTTGCTTT. This encodes CASNRGRYLMNTEACF. V gene TRBV6-1 combines with J gene TRBJ1-1, with D maybe TRBD1 (6 bases). CDR3 length: 16 residues. Germline-derived CDR1 and CDR2 are MNHNS and SASEGT.

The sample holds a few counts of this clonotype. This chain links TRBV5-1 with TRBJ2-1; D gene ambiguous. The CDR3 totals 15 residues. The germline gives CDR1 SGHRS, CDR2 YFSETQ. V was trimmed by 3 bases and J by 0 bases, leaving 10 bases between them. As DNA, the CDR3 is TGCGCCAGCAGCTCTGGCACCAGCTCCTACAATGAGCAGTTCTTC. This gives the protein CASSSGTSSYNEQFF.

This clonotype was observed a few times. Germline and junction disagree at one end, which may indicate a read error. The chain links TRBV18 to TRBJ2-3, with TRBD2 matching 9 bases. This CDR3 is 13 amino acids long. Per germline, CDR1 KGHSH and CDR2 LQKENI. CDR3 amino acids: CASSSGSTDTQYF. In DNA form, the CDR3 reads TGTGCCAGCTCTAGCGGGAGTACAGATACGCAGTACTTT.

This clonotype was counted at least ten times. The CDR3 DNA follows: TGTGCCAGCACTATCCAAACTAGCGGGAGTGGAAACAATGAGCAGTTCTTC. The encoded protein is CASTIQTSGSGNNEQFF. The rearrangement uses TRBV6-2 or TRBV6-3 and TRBJ2-1; 11 nucleotides line up with TRBD2. The J segment lost 5 bases and the V segment lost 7 bases, leaving 13 bases of the junction unmatched. The CDR3 runs to 17 residues. The germline gives CDR1 MNHEY, CDR2 SVGEGT.

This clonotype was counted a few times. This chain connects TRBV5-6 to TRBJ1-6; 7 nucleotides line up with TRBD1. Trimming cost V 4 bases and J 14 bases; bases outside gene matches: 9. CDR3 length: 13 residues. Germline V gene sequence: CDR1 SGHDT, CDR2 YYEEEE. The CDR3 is CASSATPQGTLHF. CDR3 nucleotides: TGTGCCAGCAGCGCTACTCCACAGGGGACCCTCCACTTT.

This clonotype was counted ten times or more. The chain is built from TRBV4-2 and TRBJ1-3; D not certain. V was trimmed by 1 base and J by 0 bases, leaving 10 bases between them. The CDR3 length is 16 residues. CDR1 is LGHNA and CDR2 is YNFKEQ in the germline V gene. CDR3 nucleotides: TGTGCCAGCAGCCAAGTCAGGAGGCCCTCTGGAAACACCATATATTTT. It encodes CASSQVRRPSGNTIYF.

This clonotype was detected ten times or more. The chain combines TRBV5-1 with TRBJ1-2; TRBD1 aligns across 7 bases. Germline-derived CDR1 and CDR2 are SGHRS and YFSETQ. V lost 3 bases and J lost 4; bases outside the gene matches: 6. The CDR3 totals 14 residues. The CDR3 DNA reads TGCGCCAGCAGCTATGGACAGGCTGCCTATGGCTACACCTTC. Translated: CASSYGQAAYGYTF.

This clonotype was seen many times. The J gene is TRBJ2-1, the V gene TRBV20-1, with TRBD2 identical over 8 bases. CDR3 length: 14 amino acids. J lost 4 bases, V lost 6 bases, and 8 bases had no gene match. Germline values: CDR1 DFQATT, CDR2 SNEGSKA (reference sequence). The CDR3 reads CSAGPAGVYNEQFF. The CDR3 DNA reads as TGCAGTGCCGGTCCAGCGGGGGTATACAATGAGCAGTTCTTC.

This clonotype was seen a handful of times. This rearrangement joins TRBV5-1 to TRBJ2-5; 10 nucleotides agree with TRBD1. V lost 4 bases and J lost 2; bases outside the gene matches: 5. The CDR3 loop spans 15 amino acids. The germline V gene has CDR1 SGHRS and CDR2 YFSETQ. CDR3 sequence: CASSLRTGGQETQYF. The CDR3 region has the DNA TGCGCCAGCAGCCTTAGGACAGGGGGGCAAGAGACCCAGTACTTC. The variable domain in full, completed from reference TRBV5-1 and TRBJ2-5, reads KAGVTQTPRYLIKTRGQQVTLSCSPISGHRSVSWYQQTPGQGLQFLFEYFSETQRNKGNFPGRFSGRQFSNSRSEMNVSTLELGDSALYLCASSLRTGGQETQYFGPGTRLLVL.

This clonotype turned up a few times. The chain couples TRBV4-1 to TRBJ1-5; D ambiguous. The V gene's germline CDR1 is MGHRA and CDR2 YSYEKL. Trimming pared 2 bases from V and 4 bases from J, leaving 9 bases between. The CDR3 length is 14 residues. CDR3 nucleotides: TGCGCCAGCAGCCAACCGGGCCGAAATCAGCCCCAGCATTTT. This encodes CASSQPGRNQPQHF.

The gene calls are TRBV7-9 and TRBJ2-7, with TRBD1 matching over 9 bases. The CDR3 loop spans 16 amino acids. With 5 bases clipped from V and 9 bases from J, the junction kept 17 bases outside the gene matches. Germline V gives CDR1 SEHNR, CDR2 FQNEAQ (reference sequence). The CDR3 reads CASSPRGQTGGRRQYF. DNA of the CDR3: TGTGCCAGCAGCCCACGAGGCCAAACAGGGGGCCGGAGGCAGTACTTC.

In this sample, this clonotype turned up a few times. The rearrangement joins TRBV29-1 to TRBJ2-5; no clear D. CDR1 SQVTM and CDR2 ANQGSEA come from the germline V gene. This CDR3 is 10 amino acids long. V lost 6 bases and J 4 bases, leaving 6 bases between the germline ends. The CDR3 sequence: CSVGRETQYF. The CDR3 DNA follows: TGCAGCGTCGGCAGAGAGACCCAGTACTTC.

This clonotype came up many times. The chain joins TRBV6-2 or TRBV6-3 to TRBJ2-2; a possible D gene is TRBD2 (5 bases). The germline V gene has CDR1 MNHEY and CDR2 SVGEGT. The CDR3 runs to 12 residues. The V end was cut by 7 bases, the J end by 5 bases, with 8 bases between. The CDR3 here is CASTLGTGELFF. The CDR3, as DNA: TGTGCCAGCACACTAGGAACCGGGGAGCTGTTTTTT.

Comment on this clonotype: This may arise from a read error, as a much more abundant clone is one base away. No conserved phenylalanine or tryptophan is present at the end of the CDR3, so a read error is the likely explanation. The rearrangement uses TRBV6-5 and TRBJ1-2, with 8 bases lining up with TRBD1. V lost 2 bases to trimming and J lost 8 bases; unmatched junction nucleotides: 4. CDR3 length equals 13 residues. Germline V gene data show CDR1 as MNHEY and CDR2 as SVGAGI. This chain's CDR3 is CASSYDRGGGYTV. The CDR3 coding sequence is TGTGCCAGCAGTTACGACAGGGGAGGGGGCTACACCGTC.

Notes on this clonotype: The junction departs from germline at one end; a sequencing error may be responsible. CDR3 amino acids: CASSQGQALNTEAFF. The CDR3 DNA is TGTGCCAGCAGCCAGGGACAGGCCCTGAACACGGAAGCTTTCTTT. The chain recombines TRBV4-2 with TRBJ1-1; TRBD1 matches at 8 bases. The germline V gene has CDR1 LGHNA and CDR2 YNFKEQ. CDR3 size: 15 residues.

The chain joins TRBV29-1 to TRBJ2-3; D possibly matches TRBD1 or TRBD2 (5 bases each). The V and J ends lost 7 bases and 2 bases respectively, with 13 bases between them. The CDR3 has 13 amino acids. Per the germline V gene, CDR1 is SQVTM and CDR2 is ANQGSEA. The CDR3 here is CSALGRYTDTQYF. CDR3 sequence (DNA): TGCAGCGCCTTGGGACGGTACACAGATACGCAGTATTTT.